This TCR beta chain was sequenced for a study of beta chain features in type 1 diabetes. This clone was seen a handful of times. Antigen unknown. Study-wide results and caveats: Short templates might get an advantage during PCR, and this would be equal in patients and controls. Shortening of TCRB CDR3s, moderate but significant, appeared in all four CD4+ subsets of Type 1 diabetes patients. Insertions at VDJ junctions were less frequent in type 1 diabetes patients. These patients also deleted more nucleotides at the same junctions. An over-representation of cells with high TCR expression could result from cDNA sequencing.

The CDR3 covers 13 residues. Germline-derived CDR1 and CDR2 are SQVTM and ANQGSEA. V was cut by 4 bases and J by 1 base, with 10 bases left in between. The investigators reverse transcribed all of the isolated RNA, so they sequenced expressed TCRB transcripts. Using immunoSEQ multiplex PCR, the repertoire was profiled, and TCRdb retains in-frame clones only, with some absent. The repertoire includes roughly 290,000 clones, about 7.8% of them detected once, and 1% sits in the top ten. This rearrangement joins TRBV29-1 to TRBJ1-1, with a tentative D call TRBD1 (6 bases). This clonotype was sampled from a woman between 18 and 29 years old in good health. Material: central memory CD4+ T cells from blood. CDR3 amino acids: CSVAPQGNTEAFF. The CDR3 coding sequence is TGCAGCGTTGCCCCACAGGGGAACACTGAAGCTTTCTTT.